This T cell receptor (beta chain) was obtained from a study of cytotoxic CD8 clonotypes in ibrutinib-treated CLL. Overall study context: When averaged across all of the samples, the counts came to 255,043 productive templates and more than 85,000 productive rearrangements.

This clone showed up just a few times. The target antigen is unknown. The germline CDR1 and CDR2 sequences are SGHDT and YYEEEE. The CDR3 extends over 16 amino acids. Trimming removed 4 bases from V and 4 bases from J; junction bases left unmatched: 9. The targeted sequencing depth was 1 in 200,000 to 1 in 1 million T cells. Sequencing used immunoSEQ multiplex PCR; TCRdb keeps in-frame clones, though not all of them. The table includes tens of thousands of clones, about two thirds detected once. Study observations and caveats: Clonality rose at ibrutinib response and fell back toward baseline at progression.

This clonotype was obtained from a human donor with chronic lymphocytic leukemia. This sample comprised PBMCs, obtained at disease progression, from a patient treated with ibrutinib. The V gene is TRBV5-6, the J gene TRBJ2-2; 8 bases match TRBD2. Here the CDR3 reads CASSGTGTRGTGELFF. In nucleotides, the CDR3 is TGTGCCAGCAGCGGCACCGGGACTAGGGGCACCGGGGAGCTGTTTTTT.